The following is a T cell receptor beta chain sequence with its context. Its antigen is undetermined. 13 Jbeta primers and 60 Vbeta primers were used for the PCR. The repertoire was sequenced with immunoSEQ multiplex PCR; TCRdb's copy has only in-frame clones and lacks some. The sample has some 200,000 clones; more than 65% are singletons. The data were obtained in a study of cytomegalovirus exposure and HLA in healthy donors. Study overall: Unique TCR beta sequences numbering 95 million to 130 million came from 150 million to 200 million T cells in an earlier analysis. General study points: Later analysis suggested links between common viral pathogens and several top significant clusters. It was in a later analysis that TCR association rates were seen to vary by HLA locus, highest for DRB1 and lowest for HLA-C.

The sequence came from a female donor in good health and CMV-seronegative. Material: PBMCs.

CDR3 nucleotide sequence: TGTGCCAGCGGCCCCCGACAGGACAGGGGGCAGGAGACCCAGTACTTC. This sequence encodes CASGPRQDRGQETQYF. The rearrangement links TRBV9 to TRBJ2-5, with 11 bases identical to TRBD1. The CDR3 is 16 amino acids. With 7 bases clipped from V and 5 bases from J, the junction kept 13 bases outside the gene matches. Germline V gene data show CDR1 as SGDLS and CDR2 as YYNGEE.